The 6 T cell receptor beta chains listed next were all sequenced from one sample in a study of OX40 agonist ivuxolimab in advanced cancers. Sequenced by immunoSEQ multiplex PCR; TCRdb stores in-frame clones only, minus some. The data hold fewer than 90,000 clones, with roughly nine tenths observed a single time. This specimen consisted of CD4+ or CD8+ T cells sorted from blood, obtained in a trial of the OX40 agonist ivuxolimab. The receptors here all came from an adult with an advanced solid tumor such as melanoma, head and neck, liver or kidney cancer.

The gene calls are TRBV5-1 and TRBJ2-3; 10 bases line up with TRBD2. Germline CDR1 reads SGHRS; CDR2 reads YFSETQ. The CDR3 is 16 residues long. Losses at the gene ends were 4 bases for V and 2 bases for J; bases not matched to a gene: 7. Here the CDR3 DNA reads TGCGCCAGCAGCCTCCCTCTAGCGGGAGTCACAGATACGCAGTATTTT. Translation gives CASSLPLAGVTDTQYF.

The V and J genes are TRBV28 and TRBJ2-1; 7 nucleotides align to TRBD2. J lost 8 bases, V lost 8 bases, and 15 bases had no gene match. Germline CDR1 MDHEN, CDR2 SYDVKM. CDR3 size: 15 residues. The CDR3 loop reads CASLGSAGEQDEQFF. The DNA for the CDR3 is TGTGCCAGCCTCGGTTCTGCGGGAGAGCAAGATGAGCAGTTCTTC.

V gene TRBV28 combines with J gene TRBJ2-4; D is ambiguous. Germline CDR1 reads MDHEN; CDR2 reads SYDVKM. The CDR3 sequence is 13 residues long. V lost 1 base to trimming and J lost 7 bases, with 8 bases between them. The CDR3 bases are TGTGCCAGCAGTTTATCCAGCAGGAACATTCAGTACTTC. It translates to CASSLSSRNIQYF.

The rearrangement joins TRBV7-2 to TRBJ2-7; 9 bases line up with TRBD2. Germline values: CDR1 SGHTA, CDR2 FQGNSA. The CDR3 consists of 15 residues. With 1 base clipped from V and 2 bases from J, the junction kept 3 bases outside the gene matches. CDR3 coding DNA: TGTGCCAGCAGCTTAGGTAGCGGGAGTCCCTACGAGCAGTACTTC. It codes for CASSLGSGSPYEQYF.

V is TRBV2 and J is TRBJ2-1; TRBD2 agrees at 7 bases. From germline, CDR1 is SNHLY and CDR2 FYNNEI. The J segment lost 8 bases and the V segment lost 6 bases, leaving 4 bases of the junction unmatched. This CDR3 has 12 residues. DNA of the CDR3: TGTGCCAGCAGATATACTAGCGATGAGCAGTTCTTC. It specifies CASRYTSDEQFF.

The chain couples TRBV6-5 to TRBJ1-2, with D hard to call. The CDR3 contains 11 residues. V was pared by 6 bases and J by 4 bases, with 6 bases between. The V gene's germline CDR1 is MNHEY and CDR2 SVGAGI. DNA for the CDR3: TGTGCCAGCAGCCGACCCTATGGCTACACCTTC. This gives the protein CASSRPYGYTF.